This passage covers 25 T cell receptor beta chains from one sample sequenced in a study of T cell responses to AZD1222 COVID-19 vaccine. Repertoires were generated with immunoSEQ multiplex PCR, while TCRdb's copy carries only in-frame clones and drops some. The repertoire has about 180,000 clones, 85% to 90% of them found once; the top ten carry approximately 1.6%. The specimen was peripheral blood, collected on day 0 of AZD1222 vaccination. The receptors come from an adult in good health.

The count of this clone is one. CDR3 DNA: TGTGCCAGCAGCTCCCCGGGGGGTTCACCCCTCCACTTT. Amino acid sequence: CASSSPGGSPLHF. V and J are TRBV7-8 and TRBJ1-6, with D tentatively TRBD1 (5 bases). Per germline, CDR1 SGHVS and CDR2 FQNEAQ. The CDR3 contains 13 residues. V shed 4 bases and J shed 9 bases, with 10 bases lying between them.

The chain is built from TRBV7-9 and TRBJ1-1; D uncertain. This CDR3 region has 13 residues. Germline loops: CDR1 SEHNR, CDR2 FQNEAQ (reference sequence). Trimming removed 7 bases from V and 1 base from J, with 10 bases in between. This CDR3 is CASIGQTNTEAFF. CDR3 DNA: TGTGCCAGCATAGGGCAGACGAACACTGAAGCTTTCTTT.

The chain carries TRBV15 and TRBJ1-2, with TRBD1 matching over 12 bases. V gave up 0 bases and J gave up 5 bases; unmatched junction bases: 10. CDR1 is LNHNV, CDR2 YYDKDF, per germline (reference sequence). The CDR3 loop spans 18 amino acids. The chain's CDR3 is CATSRDPGQGATGYGYTF. Written as DNA, the CDR3 is TGTGCCACCAGCAGAGACCCGGGACAGGGGGCTACGGGGTATGGCTACACCTTC.

The V call is TRBV7-9, the J call TRBJ2-7, with 11 positions matching TRBD2. The CDR3 contains 13 residues. Germline CDR1 reads SEHNR; CDR2 reads FQNEAQ (reference sequence). The ends lost 11 bases at V and 2 bases at J; junction bases unmatched: 5. For the CDR3, the DNA is TGTGCCTCAACTAGCGGGAGAACCTACGAGCAGTACTTC. Translation: CASTSGRTYEQYF.

The chain couples TRBV19 to TRBJ1-2; D is ambiguous. Per germline, CDR1 LNHDA and CDR2 SQIVND (reference sequence). The CDR3 totals 16 residues. Trimming left V 4 bases short and J 4 bases short, with 19 bases between. CDR3 in amino acids: CASSKGLAGAIYGYTF. In DNA form, the CDR3 reads TGTGCCAGTAGTAAAGGACTGGCGGGCGCTATCTATGGCTACACCTTC.

The chain joins TRBV3-1 (or the pseudogene TRBV3-2) to TRBJ1-6; the D is unclear. Germline V CDR1 and CDR2: LGHDT, YNNKEL (reference sequence). Trimming took 2 bases from V and 7 from J, leaving 9 bases between them. This CDR3 region has 14 residues. The DNA for the CDR3 is TGTGCCAGCAGCCAACTCCTCTTGAATTCACCCCTCCACTTT. It encodes CASSQLLLNSPLHF.

The rearrangement uses TRBV2 and TRBJ2-7, with 11 bases identical to TRBD1. J was trimmed by 3 bases and V by 7 bases; bases with no gene match: 5. Germline CDR1 reads SNHLY; CDR2 reads FYNNEI. This CDR3 comprises 14 residues. CDR3 in DNA: TGTGCCAGCACCCGGACAGGGGGCTTCTACGAGCAGTACTTC. Its protein is CASTRTGGFYEQYF.

The chain recombines TRBV28 with TRBJ2-5; tentative D call: TRBD2 (5 bases). The CDR3 spans 15 residues. The germline V gene encodes CDR1 MDHEN and CDR2 SYDVKM. V was shortened by 6 bases and J by 5 bases, with 19 bases between the two germline ends. The CDR3 nucleotides read TGTGCCAGCAGCCCCGGGTCGACGGGGATGGAGACCCAGTACTTC. This translates into CASSPGSTGMETQYF. Based on the CDR3 plus reference TRBV28 and TRBJ2-5, the full variable domain is DVKVTQSSRYLVKRTGEKVFLECVQDMDHENMFWYRQDPGLGLRLIYFSYDVKMKEKGDIPEGYSVSREKKERFSLILESASTNQTSMYLCASSPGSTGMETQYFGPGTRLLVL.

Only one count was recorded for this clone. One end of the junction varies from germline; a read error may be responsible. This rearrangement joins TRBV10-3 to TRBJ1-2; D is undetermined. The CDR3 sequence is 13 residues long. Germline values: CDR1 ENHRY, CDR2 SYGVKD. CDR3 nucleotides: TGTGCCAACAGTGGAAATTCTAACTATGGCTACACCTTC. As protein: CANSGNSNYGYTF.

The sample holds one count of this clone. The chain recombines TRBV7-6 with TRBJ1-6; D call uncertain. The ends were cut back, 6 bases at V and 0 bases at J, with 9 bases in the middle. The CDR3 runs 15 residues. Germline V gives CDR1 SGHVS, CDR2 FNYEAQ. The CDR3 coding sequence is TGTGCCAGCAGTCTAGCGTCCTCCTATAATTCACCCCTCCACTTT. Its protein is CASSLASSYNSPLHF.

The chain joins TRBV28 to TRBJ2-7; a weak D match, TRBD1 (6 bases). The CDR3 totals 14 residues. CDR1 is MDHEN and CDR2 is SYDVKM in the germline V gene. V dropped 1 base and J dropped 2 bases, with 9 bases sitting between them. CDR3 residues: CASSLSRGPYEQYF. CDR3 sequence (DNA): TGTGCCAGCAGTTTATCCAGGGGACCCTACGAGCAGTACTTC.

V is TRBV28 and J is TRBJ2-2; D is uncertain. The V gene lost 6 bases and the J gene lost 5 bases, with 13 bases spanning the gap. The CDR3 has 14 amino acids. Germline CDR1 and CDR2: MDHEN and SYDVKM. CDR3 in amino acids: CASSTPVGTGELFF. The CDR3 bases are TGTGCCAGCAGCACTCCTGTGGGGACCGGGGAGCTGTTTTTT.

This chain uses TRBV2 with TRBJ1-5; 8 bases map to TRBD1. V shed 4 bases and J 10 bases; nucleotides not matched to a gene: 6. The CDR3 extends over 13 amino acids. Looked up from germline, CDR1 is SNHLY and CDR2 is FYNNEI. The CDR3 DNA follows: TGTGCCAGCAGTGCAGGGGGCTTTGGTCCCCAGCATTTT. Translated: CASSAGGFGPQHF.

This clone was counted a single time. This chain joins TRBV6-5 and TRBJ2-5; 9 bases align to TRBD1. J gave up 5 bases and V 6 bases, and 10 bases lay outside the gene matches. The germline gives CDR1 MNHEY, CDR2 SVGAGI. This CDR3 is built from 15 residues. The CDR3 sequence is CASSGMGQGGETQYF. DNA of the CDR3: TGTGCCAGCAGCGGCATGGGACAGGGAGGGGAGACCCAGTACTTC.

This chain uses TRBV18 with TRBJ2-2, with 9 bases fitting TRBD1. The CDR3 totals 17 residues. Per germline, CDR1 KGHSH and CDR2 LQKENI. Losses at the gene ends were 2 bases for V and 4 bases for J; bases not matched to a gene: 8. CDR3 protein: CASSPITGQGGTGELFF. DNA of the CDR3: TGTGCCAGCTCACCAATCACGGGACAGGGTGGCACCGGGGAGCTGTTTTTT.

The CDR3 is CASRGQGSTNEKLFF. The CDR3 DNA reads TGTGCCAGCAGGGGACAGGGTTCAACTAATGAAAAACTGTTTTTT. The V gene is TRBV6-5, the J gene TRBJ1-4, with TRBD1 matching over 9 bases. Germline CDR1 and CDR2: MNHEY and SVGAGI. Trimming removed 6 bases from V and 0 bases from J; junction bases left unmatched: 2. The CDR3 contains 15 residues.

Here the CDR3 DNA reads TGTGCCAGCTCACTCCGGGTCACAGATACGCAGTATTTT. It encodes CASSLRVTDTQYF. This rearrangement joins TRBV18 to TRBJ2-3; D not certain. The germline CDR1 and CDR2 sequences are KGHSH and LQKENI. Between the trimmed V and J ends, which lost 4 bases and 2 bases, there was a span of 7 bases. The CDR3 contains 13 residues. Full variable domain (rest looked up from reference TRBV18 and TRBJ2-3): NAGVMQNPRHLVRRRGQEARLRCSPMKGHSHVYWYRQLPEEGLKFMVYLQKENIIDESGMPKERFSAEFPKEGPSILRIQQVVRGDSAAYFCASSLRVTDTQYFGPGTRLTVL.

The V call is TRBV5-8, the J call TRBJ2-6; a weak D match, TRBD2 (5 bases). V was pared by 8 bases and J by 4 bases, with 13 bases between. Per the germline V gene, CDR1 is SGHTS and CDR2 is YDEGEE. The CDR3 runs to 14 residues. The CDR3 protein is CASITRGGANVLTF. The CDR3 DNA reads as TGTGCCAGTATTACTCGGGGAGGGGCCAACGTCCTGACTTTC.

The chain uses TRBV5-4 and TRBJ2-5; 8 bases map to TRBD2. V was pared by 0 bases and J by 1 base, with 2 bases of the junction left unmatched. Germline assignment: CDR1 SGHNT and CDR2 YYREEE (reference sequence). This CDR3 is 15 amino acids long. The CDR3 DNA follows: TGTGCCAGCAGCTTGGCCGGGAGGGTCCAAGAGACCCAGTACTTC. Protein sequence: CASSLAGRVQETQYF.

J is TRBJ1-1 and V is TRBV5-6; 11 bases are shared with TRBD1. Per germline, CDR1 SGHDT and CDR2 YYEEEE. V gave up 4 bases and J gave up 3 bases; unmatched junction bases: 5. The CDR3 runs to 15 residues. Here the CDR3 reads CASSARDRGDTEAFF. The DNA for the CDR3 is TGTGCCAGCAGCGCCCGGGACAGGGGGGACACTGAAGCTTTCTTT.

J is TRBJ2-5 and V is TRBV11-2; D perhaps matches TRBD2 (5 bases). The CDR3 has 12 amino acids. Trimming removed 7 bases at V and 5 bases at J, with 11 bases between. Germline V gene lookup returns CDR1 SGHAT and CDR2 FQNNGV. The CDR3 DNA sequence: TGTGCCAGCACCGACTATAGGGAGACCCAGTACTTC. It codes for CASTDYRETQYF.

The rearrangement uses TRBV30 and TRBJ1-5, with a possible D match to TRBD1 (5 bases). V was clipped by 0 bases and J by 3 bases, with 9 bases between them. The germline V gene encodes CDR1 GTSNPN and CDR2 SVGIG (reference sequence). This CDR3 is 14 amino acids long. The CDR3 DNA reads as TGTGCCTGGAGTGTTGGGACCCTCAATCAGCCCCAGCATTTT. Its protein product is CAWSVGTLNQPQHF.

This clone has just one count. This chain joins TRBV5-1 and TRBJ2-7, with no clear D. The CDR3 consists of 13 residues. V shed 0 bases and J shed 7 bases, with 11 bases lying between them. The V gene's germline CDR1 is SGHRS and CDR2 YFSETQ. This chain's CDR3 is CASSLASGLEQYF. The CDR3 nucleotides read TGCGCCAGCAGCTTGGCGTCGGGTCTGGAGCAGTACTTC.

The chain couples TRBV6-7 to TRBJ2-7; 9 bases align to TRBD2. TRBV6-7 counts as an open reading frame of uncertain function. J was trimmed by 5 bases and V by 6 bases; bases with no gene match: 11. The CDR3 covers 15 residues. CDR3 residues: CASRKTPGLANEQYV. The CDR3 coding sequence is TGTGCCAGCAGAAAGACACCGGGACTAGCCAACGAGCAGTACGTC.

This CDR3 reads CASSVRGGQGTSSSYNEQFF. The CDR3 region has the DNA TGTGCCAGCAGCGTTCGCGGGGGACAGGGAACCTCCAGCTCCTACAATGAGCAGTTCTTC. This chain connects TRBV11-3 to TRBJ2-1; TRBD1 aligns across 9 bases. V shed 5 bases and J 0 bases; nucleotides not matched to a gene: 17. The V gene's germline CDR1 is SGHNT and CDR2 YENEEA. This CDR3 is built from 20 residues.